This paragraph covers one T cell receptor beta chain sequence. The antigen is unknown. TCR beta cDNA libraries had unique molecular identifiers. Using its own MiXCR run on the PCR reads, TCRdb lists one record per CDR3 protein. The sample yields hundreds of thousands of distinct CDR3 sequences, 30% seen once. The sample is drawn from a study of post-analysis software for immune sequencing data. Study in general: The patients showed relapsing-remitting, secondary progressive and progressive-relapsing multiple sclerosis courses. General study points: Five TRBV segments were significantly more frequent in patients than in controls. TRBV5-6, TRBV5-1 and TRBV20-1 were among these segments. Significantly decreased normalized Chao1 diversity was recorded for multiple sclerosis patients relative to controls. Pronounced co-clustering by F measure was evident among identically batched samples.

CDR1 and CDR2 (germline): MNHEY, SVGAGI. V was cut by 0 bases and J by 4 bases, with 19 bases left in between. This CDR3 has 17 residues. The TCR originated in a girl aged 10 to 17 with multiple sclerosis. What was sequenced was blood. The chain joins TRBV6-5 to TRBJ2-7; D may correspond to TRBD1 or TRBD2 (5 bases each). The CDR3 DNA reads as TGTGCCAGCAGTTACTCGTCCGGGACCTCCCGCTTGTACGAGCAGTACTTC. Amino acids: CASSYSSGTSRLYEQYF.